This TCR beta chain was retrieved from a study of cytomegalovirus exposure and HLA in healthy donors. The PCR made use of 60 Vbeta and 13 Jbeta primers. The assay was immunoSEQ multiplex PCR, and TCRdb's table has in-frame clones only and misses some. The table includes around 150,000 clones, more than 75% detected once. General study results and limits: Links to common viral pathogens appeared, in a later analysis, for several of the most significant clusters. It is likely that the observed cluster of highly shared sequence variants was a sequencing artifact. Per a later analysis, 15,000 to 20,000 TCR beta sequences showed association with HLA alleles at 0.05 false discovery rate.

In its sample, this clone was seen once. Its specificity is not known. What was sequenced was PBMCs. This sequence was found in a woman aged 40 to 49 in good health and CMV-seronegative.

The CDR3 spells CATSRDQIFEQFF. The DNA of the CDR3 is TGTGCCACCAGCAGAGATCAGATATTTGAGCAGTTCTTC. V gene TRBV15 combines with J gene TRBJ2-1; D is unclear. Germline CDR1 and CDR2: LNHNV and YYDKDF (reference sequence). With 0 bases removed from V and 9 bases from J, the gap between germline ends came to 9 bases. CDR3 size: 13 residues.